The clone carrying this T cell receptor beta chain was seen a few times. Its target is unknown. This specimen belongs to a study of blood T cells in healthy people across ages. Study-wide results and limits: One million T cells yielded diversity estimates that were considered underestimates.

Ten milliliters of peripheral blood were drawn from each donor. Combining a sample-barcoded 5' primer with a J-beta primer mix, a second PCR ran for roughly 6 to 11 cycles. MiXCR, run by TCRdb on the 5' RACE reads, gives a single entry per CDR3 protein. The repertoire has roughly 800,000 distinct CDR3 sequences, about 62% of them found once; the top ten carry 20% to 25%. The CDR3 length is 15 residues. The V and J ends lost 1 base and 4 bases respectively, with 14 bases between them. CDR1 and CDR2 from the germline V gene are LGHNA and YSLEER. The specimen was blood. This clonotype was obtained from a man aged 30-40 years in good health. This chain connects TRBV4-3 to TRBJ2-7, with D possibly being TRBD1 or TRBD2 (5 bases each). CDR3 protein: CASSQAPRGEYEQYF. In nucleotides, the CDR3 is TGCGCCAGCAGCCAAGCTCCTAGAGGGGAGTACGAGCAGTACTTC.